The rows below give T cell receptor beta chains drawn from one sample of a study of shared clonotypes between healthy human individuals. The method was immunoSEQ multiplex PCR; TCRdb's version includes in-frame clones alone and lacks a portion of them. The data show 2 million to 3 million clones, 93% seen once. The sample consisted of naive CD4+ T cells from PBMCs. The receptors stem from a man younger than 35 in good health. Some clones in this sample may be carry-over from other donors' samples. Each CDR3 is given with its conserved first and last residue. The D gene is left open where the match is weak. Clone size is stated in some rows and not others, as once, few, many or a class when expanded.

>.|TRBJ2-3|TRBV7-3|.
CASSPPSTDTQYF
TGTGCCAGCAGCCCACCGAGCACAGATACGCAGTATTTT
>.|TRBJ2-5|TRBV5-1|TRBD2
CASSPGLVWSGETQYF
TGCGCCAGCAGCCCCGGACTAGTCTGGAGCGGTGAGACCCAGTACTTC
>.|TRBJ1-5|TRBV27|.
CASIPRQGSNQPQHF
TGTGCCAGCATCCCGAGGCAGGGGAGCAATCAGCCCCAGCATTTT
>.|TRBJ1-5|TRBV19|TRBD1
CASSRGQVYQPQHF
TGTGCCAGTAGTAGAGGACAGGTTTATCAGCCCCAGCATTTT
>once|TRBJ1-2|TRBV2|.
CASSAYGASLGGYTF
TGTGCCAGCAGTGCGTATGGCGCTTCCCTAGGCGGCTACACCTTC
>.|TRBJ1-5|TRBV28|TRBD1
CASSSGQGNSQPQHF
TGTGCCAGCAGTTCGGGACAGGGGAATAGTCAGCCCCAGCATTTT
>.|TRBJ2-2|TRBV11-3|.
CASSLDLRAGELFF
TGTGCCAGCAGCTTAGACTTAAGGGCCGGGGAGCTGTTTTTT
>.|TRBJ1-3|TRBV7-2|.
CASSLATGAPGNTIYF
TGTGCCAGCAGCTTAGCTACGGGGGCGCCCGGAAACACCATATATTTT
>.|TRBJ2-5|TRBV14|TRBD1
CASRRQGSLYF
TGTGCCAGCAGGCGACAGGGGAGCCTGTACTTC
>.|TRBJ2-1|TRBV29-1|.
CSVPGRYNEQFF
TGCAGCGTACCGGGACGGTACAATGAGCAGTTCTTC
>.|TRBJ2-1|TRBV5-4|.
CASSSYNEQFF
TGTGCCAGCAGTAGCTACAATGAGCAGTTCTTC
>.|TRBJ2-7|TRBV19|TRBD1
CASSSTGGLTYEQYF
TGTGCCAGTAGTTCGACAGGGGGTCTCACCTACGAGCAGTACTTC
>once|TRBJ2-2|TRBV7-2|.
CASSLSVRTGELFF
TGTGCCAGCAGCTTATCGGTCCGCACCGGGGAGCTGTTTTTT
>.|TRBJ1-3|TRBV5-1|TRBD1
CASSQVRTGAGNTIYF
TGCGCCAGCAGCCAGGTCCGTACAGGGGCTGGAAACACCATATATTTT
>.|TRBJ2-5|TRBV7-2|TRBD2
CASSPPGGTSGQETQYF
TGTGCCAGCAGCCCCCCCGGTGGGACTAGCGGCCAAGAGACCCAGTACTTC
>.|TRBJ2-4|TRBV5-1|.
CASSFYGILAKNIQYF
TGCGCCAGCAGCTTCTACGGGATACTAGCCAAAAACATTCAGTACTTC
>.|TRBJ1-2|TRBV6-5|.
CASSPGPFYGYTF
TGTGCCAGCAGCCCAGGGCCCTTCTATGGCTACACCTTC
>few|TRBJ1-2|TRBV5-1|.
CASSLETGAFGYTF
TGCGCCAGCAGCTTGGAAACGGGGGCCTTCGGCTACACCTTC
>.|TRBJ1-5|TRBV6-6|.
CASSYPQLVQQPQHF
TGTGCCAGCAGTTACCCTCAGCTCGTCCAGCAGCCCCAGCATTTT
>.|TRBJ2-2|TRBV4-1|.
CASSQKTGLGGELFF
TGCGCCAGCAGCCAAAAAACAGGGTTGGGCGGGGAGCTGTTTTTT
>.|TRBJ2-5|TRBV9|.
CASSPLPGGQETQYF
TGTGCCAGCAGCCCACTCCCTGGGGGGCAAGAGACCCAGTACTTC
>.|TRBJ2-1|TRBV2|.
CASSRIPTSFRSYNEQFF
TGTGCCAGCAGCCGAATTCCTACGAGCTTTCGCTCCTACAATGAGCAGTTCTTC
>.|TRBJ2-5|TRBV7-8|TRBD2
CASRVSGGEETQYF
TGTGCCAGCAGAGTTAGCGGGGGAGAAGAGACCCAGTACTTC
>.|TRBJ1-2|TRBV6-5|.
CASTSGASPGYTF
TGTGCCAGCACCTCAGGGGCAAGTCCTGGCTACACCTTC
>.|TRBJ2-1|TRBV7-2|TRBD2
CASSARAGDYNEQFF
TGTGCCAGCAGCGCCCGAGCGGGGGATTACAATGAGCAGTTCTTC
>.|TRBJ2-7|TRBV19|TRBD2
CASSPRRTSGAYEQYF
TGTGCCAGTAGTCCCCGCAGGACTAGCGGCGCCTACGAGCAGTACTTC
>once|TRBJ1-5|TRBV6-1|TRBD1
CASSPGQGVNQPQHF
TGTGCCAGCAGTCCGGGACAGGGGGTAAATCAGCCCCAGCATTTT
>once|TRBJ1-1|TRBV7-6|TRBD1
CASTWGQGGNMNTEAFF
TGTGCCAGCACTTGGGGGCAGGGGGGAAACATGAACACTGAAGCTTTCTTT
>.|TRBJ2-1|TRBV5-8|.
CASSFLQGGLNEQFF
TGTGCCAGCAGCTTCCTACAGGGAGGTCTCAATGAGCAGTTCTTC
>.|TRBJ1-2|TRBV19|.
CASSWKGTGYTF
TGTGCCAGTAGTTGGAAGGGGACCGGCTACACCTTC
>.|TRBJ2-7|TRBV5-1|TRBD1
CASTYTGTGPYEQYF
TGCGCCAGCACCTACACCGGGACAGGGCCCTACGAGCAGTACTTC
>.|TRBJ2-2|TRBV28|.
CASSFIGELFF
TGTGCCAGCAGTTTCATCGGGGAGCTGTTTTTT
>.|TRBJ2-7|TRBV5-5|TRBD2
CASSHELAGGDEQYF
TGTGCCAGCAGCCATGAACTAGCGGGAGGTGACGAGCAGTACTTC
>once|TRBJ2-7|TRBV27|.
CASSSSTGYEQYF
.
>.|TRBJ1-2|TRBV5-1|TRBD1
CASSLSTGNYGYTF
TGCGCCAGCAGCTTGTCGACAGGGAACTATGGCTACACCTTC
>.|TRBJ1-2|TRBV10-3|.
CAISESGLRGDRYGYTF
TGTGCCATCAGTGAGTCGGGACTTAGGGGTGACCGCTATGGCTACACCTTC
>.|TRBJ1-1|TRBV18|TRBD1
CASSPPRDSGEAFF
TGTGCCAGCTCACCACCTCGGGACAGCGGTGAAGCTTTCTTT
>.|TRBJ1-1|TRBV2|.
CASSERSPPTEAFF
TGTGCCAGCAGTGAGAGGTCGCCTCCTACTGAAGCTTTCTTT
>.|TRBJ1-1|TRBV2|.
CASSESWGGRNTEAFF
TGTGCCAGCAGTGAAAGTTGGGGGGGCAGGAACACTGAAGCTTTCTTT
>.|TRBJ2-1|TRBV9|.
CASSFQGYYNEQFF
TGTGCCAGCAGCTTCCAGGGGTATTACAATGAGCAGTTCTTC